This T cell receptor (beta chain) emerged from a study of CD8 T cells in Susac syndrome. In this sample, this clonotype turned up once. Reverse transcription of 0.5 to 1 ug RNA was performed with random hexamers. TCRdb fed the immunoSEQ multiplex PCR reads into MiXCR, producing one record per CDR3 protein. The table includes approximately 74,000 distinct CDR3 sequences, under 95% detected once. The receptor comes from a human donor with Susac syndrome. The specimen was CD4+ T cells from PBMCs.

The CDR3 sequence is CASSPATGNYGYTF. CDR3 nucleotides: TGTGCCAGCAGCCCCGCGACAGGGAACTATGGCTACACCTTC. The gene calls are TRBV4-2 and TRBJ1-2, with TRBD1 matching over 7 bases. The V gene's germline CDR1 is LGHNA and CDR2 YNFKEQ. V shed 4 bases and J 2 bases; nucleotides not matched to a gene: 4. The CDR3 runs 14 residues.